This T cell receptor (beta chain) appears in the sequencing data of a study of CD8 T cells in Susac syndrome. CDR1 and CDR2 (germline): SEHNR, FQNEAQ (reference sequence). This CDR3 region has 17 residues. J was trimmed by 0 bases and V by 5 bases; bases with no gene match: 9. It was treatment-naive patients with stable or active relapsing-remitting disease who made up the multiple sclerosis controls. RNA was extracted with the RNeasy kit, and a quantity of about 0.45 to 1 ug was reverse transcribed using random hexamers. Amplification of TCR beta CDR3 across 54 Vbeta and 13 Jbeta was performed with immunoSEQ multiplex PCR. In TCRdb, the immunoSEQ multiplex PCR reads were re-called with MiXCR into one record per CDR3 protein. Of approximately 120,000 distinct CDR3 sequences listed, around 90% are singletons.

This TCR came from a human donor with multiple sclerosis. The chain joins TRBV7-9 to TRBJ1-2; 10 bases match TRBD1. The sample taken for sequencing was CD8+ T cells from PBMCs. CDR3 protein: CASSTAGTGASNYGYTF. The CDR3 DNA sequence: TGTGCCAGCAGCACAGCCGGGACAGGGGCCTCTAACTATGGCTACACCTTC.